The next 21 T cell receptor beta chains were all read from a single sample in a study of PD-1 blockade in mismatch repair-deficient tumors. The assay was immunoSEQ multiplex PCR, and TCRdb's table has in-frame clones only and misses some. The data contain tens of thousands of clones, 80% to 90% of them singletons. Sequencing used peripheral blood, obtained 44 weeks after starting pembrolizumab. All receptors derive from an adult with mismatch repair-deficient cancer.

The J gene is TRBJ2-1, the V gene TRBV9; 11 nucleotides align to TRBD2. CDR1 is SGDLS and CDR2 is YYNGEE in the germline V gene. The CDR3 covers 17 residues. J was trimmed by 5 bases and V by 0 bases; bases with no gene match: 7. Written as DNA, the CDR3 is TGTGCCAGCAGCGTAGTAACTAGCGGGAGAGGGAACAATGAGCAGTTCTTC. Translation: CASSVVTSGRGNNEQFF.

CDR3 residues: CASSQDRDSFTGELFF. DNA for the CDR3: TGCGCCAGCAGCCAAGACCGGGACAGTTTTACCGGGGAGCTGTTTTTT. The chain has TRBV4-3 and TRBJ2-2, with TRBD1 matching 7 bases. V lost 0 bases, J lost 5 bases, and 6 bases stayed unmatched. Per the germline V gene, CDR1 is LGHNA and CDR2 is YSLEER. The CDR3 extends over 16 amino acids.

Here the CDR3 DNA reads TGTGCCAGCAGCTTAGGACTAGCGGGAGGAATTAATGAGCAGTTCTTC. Protein sequence: CASSLGLAGGINEQFF. This chain connects TRBV11-2 to TRBJ2-1; 13 nucleotides agree with TRBD2. The junction had 4 bases not matched to a gene; V was cut back by 1 base and J by 7 bases. Per the germline V gene, CDR1 is SGHAT and CDR2 is FQNNGV. CDR3 length equals 16 residues. The full variable domain, its missing parts supplied by reference TRBV11-2 and TRBJ2-1, is EAGVAQSPRYKIIEKRQSVAFWCNPISGHATLYWYQQILGQGPKLLIQFQNNGVVDDSQLPKDRFSAERLKGVDSTLKIQPAKLEDSAVYLCASSLGLAGGINEQFFGPGTRLTVL.

The chain has TRBV11-3 and TRBJ2-7, with D maybe TRBD2 (5 bases). Germline loops: CDR1 SGHNT, CDR2 YENEEA. This CDR3 is built from 13 residues. V lost 8 bases and J lost 6, with 17 bases in between. The CDR3 here is CASLGRELGEQYF. CDR3 sequence (DNA): TGTGCCAGCCTCGGAAGGGAGTTGGGCGAGCAGTACTTC. The whole variable domain, remainder taken from reference TRBV11-3 and TRBJ2-7, is EAGVVQSPRYKIIEKKQPVAFWCNPISGHNTLYWYLQNLGQGPELLIRYENEEAVDDSQLPKDRFSAERLKGVDSTLKIQPAELGDSAVYLCASLGRELGEQYFGPGTRLTVT.

This chain's CDR3 is CASRTGGTDTQYF. DNA for the CDR3: TGCGCCAGCCGGACAGGGGGCACAGATACGCAGTATTTT. The chain links TRBV5-1 to TRBJ2-3; 9 bases fit TRBD1. With V trimmed by 7 bases and J by 1 base, 1 base remained unmatched. This CDR3 has 13 amino acids. Germline lookup yields CDR1 SGHRS and CDR2 YFSETQ. Supplemented by reference TRBV5-1 and TRBJ2-3, the full variable domain reads KAGVTQTPRYLIKTRGQQVTLSCSPISGHRSVSWYQQTPGQGLQFLFEYFSETQRNKGNFPGRFSGRQFSNSRSEMNVSTLELGDSALYLCASRTGGTDTQYFGPGTRLTVL.

The chain joins TRBV5-5 to TRBJ1-5; no reliable D call. Trimming pared 6 bases from V and 7 bases from J, leaving 14 bases between. This CDR3 comprises 13 residues. CDR1 is SGHKS, CDR2 YYEKEE, per germline (reference sequence). The CDR3 DNA follows: TGTGCCAGCACCCTGGCTCTCGGCCAGCCCCAGCATTTT. Translation: CASTLALGQPQHF. Drawing the rest from reference TRBV5-5 and TRBJ1-5, the complete variable domain is DAGVTQSPTHLIKTRGQQVTLRCSPISGHKSVSWYQQVLGQGPQFIFQYYEKEERGRGNFPDRFSARQFPNYSSELNVNALLLGDSALYLCASTLALGQPQHFGDGTRLSIL.

J is TRBJ1-2 and V is TRBV7-9; possible D gene TRBD1, 5 bases. The CDR3 loop spans 12 amino acids. Trimming left V 5 bases short and J 8 bases short, with 12 bases between. The germline gives CDR1 SEHNR, CDR2 FQNEAQ (reference sequence). The CDR3 protein is CASSPGRDGYTF. CDR3 in DNA: TGTGCCAGCAGCCCCGGCAGGGACGGCTACACCTTC.

This chain connects TRBV20-1 to TRBJ2-5; D remains unclear. Germline CDR1 reads DFQATT; CDR2 reads SNEGSKA (reference sequence). The CDR3 runs to 11 residues. V was trimmed by 3 bases and J by 3 bases, leaving 5 bases between them. CDR3 DNA sequence: TGCAGTGCTAGCTCCAAAGAGACCCAGTACTTC. It is translated as CSASSKETQYF.

The J gene is TRBJ2-1, the V gene TRBV5-1; 9 positions agree with TRBD1. V trimming: 0 bases; J trimming: 0 bases; junction bases outside the gene matches: 4. The length of the CDR3 is 17 residues. CDR1 and CDR2 from the germline V gene are SGHRS and YFSETQ. CDR3 in DNA: TGCGCCAGCAGCTTGGAGGGACAGGGAAGCTCCTACAATGAGCAGTTCTTC. It is translated as CASSLEGQGSSYNEQFF. The variable domain in full, with the rest retrieved from reference TRBV5-1 and TRBJ2-1, is KAGVTQTPRYLIKTRGQQVTLSCSPISGHRSVSWYQQTPGQGLQFLFEYFSETQRNKGNFPGRFSGRQFSNSRSEMNVSTLELGDSALYLCASSLEGQGSSYNEQFFGPGTRLTVL.

CDR3 sequence reads: CATDPDSLASEQFF. CDR3 coding DNA: TGTGCCACCGACCCGGACAGCTTAGCCTCTGAGCAGTTCTTC. The V call is TRBV28, the J call TRBJ2-1; maybe TRBD1 (6 bases). This CDR3 has 14 amino acids. Trimming cost V 10 bases and J 9 bases, with 22 bases left between them. CDR1 is MDHEN, CDR2 SYDVKM, per germline. The entire variable domain, with the rest obtained from reference TRBV28 and TRBJ2-1, is as follows: DVKVTQSSRYLVKRTGEKVFLECVQDMDHENMFWYRQDPGLGLRLIYFSYDVKMKEKGDIPEGYSVSREKKERFSLILESASTNQTSMYLCATDPDSLASEQFFGPGTRLTVL.

This clone was found a few times. The CDR3 here is CASSQGDRVAEAFF. For the CDR3, the DNA is TGCGCCAGCAGCCAAGGAGACAGGGTTGCTGAAGCTTTCTTT. The chain joins TRBV5-1 to TRBJ1-1; 7 nucleotides agree with TRBD1. CDR1 and CDR2 from the germline V gene are SGHRS and YFSETQ. Germline trimming cut 4 bases from V and 6 bases from J; bases unmatched to any gene: 9. CDR3 size: 14 residues. The whole variable domain, filled in from reference TRBV5-1 and TRBJ1-1, reads KAGVTQTPRYLIKTRGQQVTLSCSPISGHRSVSWYQQTPGQGLQFLFEYFSETQRNKGNFPGRFSGRQFSNSRSEMNVSTLELGDSALYLCASSQGDRVAEAFFGQGTRLTVV.

V and J are TRBV11-3 and TRBJ2-3; possibly TRBD1 for D (6 bases). V was shortened by 2 bases and J by 6 bases, with 9 bases between the two germline ends. Germline loops: CDR1 SGHNT, CDR2 YENEEA. This CDR3 comprises 13 residues. The CDR3 sequence: CASSLTGTDTQYF. Here the CDR3 DNA reads TGTGCCAGCAGCTTAACAGGGACGGATACGCAGTATTTT.

The chain couples TRBV10-2 to TRBJ2-2, with TRBD2 matching over 14 bases. The trim removed 7 bases at V and 4 bases at J, leaving 5 bases unmatched. From germline, CDR1 is WSHSY and CDR2 SAAADI. The CDR3 is made up of 16 amino acids. CDR3 residues: CASNRGLAGGTGELFF. The CDR3 DNA sequence: TGCGCCAGCAACAGAGGACTAGCGGGAGGCACCGGGGAGCTGTTTTTT.

This sequence joins TRBV4-3 and TRBJ2-1; TRBD2 might be the D (6 bases). Germline CDR1 reads LGHNA; CDR2 reads YSLEER. This CDR3 is built from 14 residues. Trimming shortened V by 0 bases and J by 13 bases, and 16 bases separated the two germline ends. CDR3 region: CASSQEFRENSQFF. For the CDR3, the DNA is TGCGCCAGCAGCCAAGAGTTCCGGGAGAACTCTCAGTTCTTC.

The chain is built from TRBV5-1 and TRBJ2-5; 11 positions match TRBD2. CDR3 size: 17 residues. The V segment lost 0 bases and the J segment 4 bases; nucleotides outside the gene matches: 8. Germline V lookup: CDR1 SGHRS, CDR2 YFSETQ. The CDR3 DNA follows: TGCGCCAGCAGCTTGGTTTTTCGGCTAGCGGGAGGAGAGACCCAGTACTTC. Encoded protein: CASSLVFRLAGGETQYF.

A few counts support this clone. The genes are TRBV10-2 and TRBJ2-3; TRBD2 aligns across 8 bases. The CDR3 sequence is 15 residues long. Germline values: CDR1 WSHSY, CDR2 SAAADI. V was pared by 6 bases and J by 2 bases, with 7 bases of the junction left unmatched. CDR3 in DNA: TGCGCCAGCAGCCGGAACGGGAGGGCCACAGATACGCAGTATTTT. Protein sequence: CASSRNGRATDTQYF.

The V gene is TRBV9, the J gene TRBJ2-3, with D possibly TRBD1 on 5 matching bases. This CDR3 comprises 13 residues. Germline CDR1 is SGDLS and CDR2 is YYNGEE. Trimming shortened V by 0 bases and J by 3 bases, and 5 bases separated the two germline ends. CDR3 DNA sequence: TGTGCCAGCAGCGTAGCAGGGACAGATACGCAGTATTTT. Its protein product is CASSVAGTDTQYF.

This clone was seen more than once but under ten times. This rearrangement joins TRBV6-5 to TRBJ2-2, with TRBD1 matching 9 bases. The junction had 7 bases not matched to a gene; V was cut back by 2 bases and J by 6 bases. CDR1 is MNHEY and CDR2 is SVGAGI in the germline V gene. CDR3 length: 16 residues. The CDR3 coding sequence is TGTGCCAGCAGTTACGGGAACAGGGGGCTTCCCGGGGAGCTGTTTTTT. This codes for CASSYGNRGLPGELFF.

The chain employs TRBV19 and TRBJ2-7; D perhaps matches TRBD2 (6 bases). Germline V gene sequence: CDR1 LNHDA, CDR2 SQIVND (reference sequence). The CDR3 runs to 14 residues. The V end was cut by 3 bases, the J end by 3 bases, with 12 bases between. The CDR3 DNA reads as TGTGCCAGTAGTATGGGACTCCACGGCTACGAGCAGTACTTC. Its translation is CASSMGLHGYEQYF.

The chain employs TRBV10-3 and TRBJ2-1, with 13 bases aligning to TRBD2. The CDR3 has 18 residues. The germline gives CDR1 ENHRY, CDR2 SYGVKD. The ends lost 6 bases at V and 6 bases at J; junction bases unmatched: 14. The CDR3 bases are TGTGCCATCAGGAGGACAACCGGACTAGCGGGAGTTTTCAATGAGCAGTTCTTC. It encodes CAIRRTTGLAGVFNEQFF.

The chain couples TRBV6-4 to TRBJ2-1, with 12 bases aligning to TRBD2. CDR3 length: 16 amino acids. The germline CDR1 and CDR2 sequences are MRHNA and SNTAGT. J was trimmed by 5 bases and V by 4 bases; bases with no gene match: 6. CDR3 loop: CASSVGTSGHHNEQFF. In nucleotides, the CDR3 is TGTGCCAGCAGTGTGGGGACTAGCGGGCACCACAATGAGCAGTTCTTC.